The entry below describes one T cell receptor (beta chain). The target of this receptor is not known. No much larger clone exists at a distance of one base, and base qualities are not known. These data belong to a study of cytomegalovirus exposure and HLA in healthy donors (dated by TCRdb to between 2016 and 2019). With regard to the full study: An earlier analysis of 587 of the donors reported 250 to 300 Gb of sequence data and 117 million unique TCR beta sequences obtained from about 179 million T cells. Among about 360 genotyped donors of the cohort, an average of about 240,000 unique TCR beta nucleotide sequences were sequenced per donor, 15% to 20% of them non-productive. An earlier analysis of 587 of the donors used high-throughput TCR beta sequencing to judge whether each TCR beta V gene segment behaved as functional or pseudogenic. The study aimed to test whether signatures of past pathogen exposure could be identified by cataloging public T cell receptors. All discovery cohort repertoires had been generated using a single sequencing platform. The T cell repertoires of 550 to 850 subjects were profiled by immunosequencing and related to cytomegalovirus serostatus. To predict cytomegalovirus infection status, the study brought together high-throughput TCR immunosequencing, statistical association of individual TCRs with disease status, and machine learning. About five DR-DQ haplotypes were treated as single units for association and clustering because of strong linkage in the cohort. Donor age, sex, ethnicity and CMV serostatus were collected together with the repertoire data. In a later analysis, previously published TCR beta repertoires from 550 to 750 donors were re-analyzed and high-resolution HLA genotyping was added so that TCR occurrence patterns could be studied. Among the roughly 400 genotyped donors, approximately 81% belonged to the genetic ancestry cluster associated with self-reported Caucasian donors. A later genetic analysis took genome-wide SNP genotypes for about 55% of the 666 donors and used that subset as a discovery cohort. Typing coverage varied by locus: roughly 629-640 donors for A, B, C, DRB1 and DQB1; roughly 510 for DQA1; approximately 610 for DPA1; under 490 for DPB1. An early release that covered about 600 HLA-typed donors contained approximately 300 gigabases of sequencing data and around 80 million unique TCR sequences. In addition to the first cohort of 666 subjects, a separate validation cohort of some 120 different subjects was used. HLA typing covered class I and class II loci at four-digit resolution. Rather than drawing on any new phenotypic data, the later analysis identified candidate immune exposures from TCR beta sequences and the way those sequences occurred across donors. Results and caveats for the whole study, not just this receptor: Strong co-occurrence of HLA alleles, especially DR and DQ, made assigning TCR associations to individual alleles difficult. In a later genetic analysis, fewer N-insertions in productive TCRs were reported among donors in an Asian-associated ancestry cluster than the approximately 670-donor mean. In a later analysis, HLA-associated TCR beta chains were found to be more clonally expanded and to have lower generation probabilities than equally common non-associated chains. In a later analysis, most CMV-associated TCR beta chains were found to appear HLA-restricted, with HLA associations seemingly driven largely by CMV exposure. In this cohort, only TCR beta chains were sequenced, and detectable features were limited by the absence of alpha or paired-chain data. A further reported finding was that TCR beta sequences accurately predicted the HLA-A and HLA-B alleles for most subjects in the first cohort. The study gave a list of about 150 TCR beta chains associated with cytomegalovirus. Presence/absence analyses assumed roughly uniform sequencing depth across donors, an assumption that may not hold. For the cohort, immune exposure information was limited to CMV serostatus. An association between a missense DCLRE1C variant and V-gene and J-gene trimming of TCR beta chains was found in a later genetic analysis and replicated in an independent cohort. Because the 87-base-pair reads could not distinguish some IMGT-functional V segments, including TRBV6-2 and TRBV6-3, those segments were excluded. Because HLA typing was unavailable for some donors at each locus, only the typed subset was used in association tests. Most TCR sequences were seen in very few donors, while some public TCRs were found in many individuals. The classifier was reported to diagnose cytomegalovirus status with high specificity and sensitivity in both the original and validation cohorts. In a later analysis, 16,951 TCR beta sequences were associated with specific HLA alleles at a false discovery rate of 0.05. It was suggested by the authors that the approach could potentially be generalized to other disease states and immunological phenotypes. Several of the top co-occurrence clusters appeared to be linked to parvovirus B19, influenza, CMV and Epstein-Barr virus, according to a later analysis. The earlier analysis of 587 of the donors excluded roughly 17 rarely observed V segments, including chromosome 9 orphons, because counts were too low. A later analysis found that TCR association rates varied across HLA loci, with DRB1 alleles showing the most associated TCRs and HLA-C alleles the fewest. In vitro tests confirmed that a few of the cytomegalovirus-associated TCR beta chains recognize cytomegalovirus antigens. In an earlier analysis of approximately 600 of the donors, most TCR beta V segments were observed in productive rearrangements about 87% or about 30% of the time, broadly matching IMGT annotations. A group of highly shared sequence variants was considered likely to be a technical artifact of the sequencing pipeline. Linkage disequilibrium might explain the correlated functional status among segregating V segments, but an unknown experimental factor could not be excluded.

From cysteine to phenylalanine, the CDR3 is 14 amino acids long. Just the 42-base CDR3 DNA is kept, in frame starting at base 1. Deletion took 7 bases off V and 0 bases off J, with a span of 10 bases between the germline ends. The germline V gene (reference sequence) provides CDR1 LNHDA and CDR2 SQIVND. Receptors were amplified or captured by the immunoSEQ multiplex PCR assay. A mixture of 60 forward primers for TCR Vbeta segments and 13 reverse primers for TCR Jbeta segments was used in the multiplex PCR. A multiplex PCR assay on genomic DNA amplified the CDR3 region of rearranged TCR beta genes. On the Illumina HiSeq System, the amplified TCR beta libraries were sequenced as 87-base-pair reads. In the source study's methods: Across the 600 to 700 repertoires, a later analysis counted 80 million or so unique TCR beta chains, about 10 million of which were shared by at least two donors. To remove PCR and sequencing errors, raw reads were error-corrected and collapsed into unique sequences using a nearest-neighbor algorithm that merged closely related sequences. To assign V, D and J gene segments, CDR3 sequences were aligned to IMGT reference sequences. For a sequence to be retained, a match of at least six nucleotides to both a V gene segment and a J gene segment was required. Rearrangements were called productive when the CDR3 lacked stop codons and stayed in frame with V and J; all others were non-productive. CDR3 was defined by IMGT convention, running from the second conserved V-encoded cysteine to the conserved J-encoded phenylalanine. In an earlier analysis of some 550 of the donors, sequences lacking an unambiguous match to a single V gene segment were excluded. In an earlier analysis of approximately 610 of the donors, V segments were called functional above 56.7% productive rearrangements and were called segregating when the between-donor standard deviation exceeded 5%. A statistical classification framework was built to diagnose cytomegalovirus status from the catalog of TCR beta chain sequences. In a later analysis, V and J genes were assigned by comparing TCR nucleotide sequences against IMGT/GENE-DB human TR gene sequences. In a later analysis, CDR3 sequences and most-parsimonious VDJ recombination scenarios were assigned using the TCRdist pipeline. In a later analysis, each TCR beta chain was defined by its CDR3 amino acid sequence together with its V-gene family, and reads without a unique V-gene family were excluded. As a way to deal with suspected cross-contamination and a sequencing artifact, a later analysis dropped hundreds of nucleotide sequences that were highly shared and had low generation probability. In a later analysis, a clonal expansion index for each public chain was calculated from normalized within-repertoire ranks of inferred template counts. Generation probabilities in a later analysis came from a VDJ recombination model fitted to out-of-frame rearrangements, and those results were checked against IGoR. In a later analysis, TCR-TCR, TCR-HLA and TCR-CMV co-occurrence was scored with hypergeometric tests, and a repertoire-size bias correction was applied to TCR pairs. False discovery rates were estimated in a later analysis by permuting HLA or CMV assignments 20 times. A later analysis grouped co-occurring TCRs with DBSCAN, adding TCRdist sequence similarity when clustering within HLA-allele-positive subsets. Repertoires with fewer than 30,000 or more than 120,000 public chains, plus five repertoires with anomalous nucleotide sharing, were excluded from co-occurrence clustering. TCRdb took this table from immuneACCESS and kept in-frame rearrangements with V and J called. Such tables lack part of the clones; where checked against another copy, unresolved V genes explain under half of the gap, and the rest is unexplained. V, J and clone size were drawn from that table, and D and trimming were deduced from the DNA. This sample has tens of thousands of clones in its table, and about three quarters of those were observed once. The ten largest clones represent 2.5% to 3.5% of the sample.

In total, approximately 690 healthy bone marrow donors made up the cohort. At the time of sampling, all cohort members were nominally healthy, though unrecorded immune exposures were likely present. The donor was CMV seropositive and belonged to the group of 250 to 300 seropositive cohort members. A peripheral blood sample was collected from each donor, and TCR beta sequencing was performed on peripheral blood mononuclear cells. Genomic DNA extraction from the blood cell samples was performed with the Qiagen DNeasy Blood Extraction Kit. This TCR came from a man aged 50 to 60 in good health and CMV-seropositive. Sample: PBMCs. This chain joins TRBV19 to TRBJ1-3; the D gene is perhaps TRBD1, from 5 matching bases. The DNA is TGTGCCAGTACGGGGACTCTCTCTGGAAACACCATATATTTT. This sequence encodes CASTGTLSGNTIYF.